This TCR beta chain comes out of a study of T-cell memory formation after mild COVID-19. Study-wide points: The main location of contracting CD4+ clones was CM and EM, and that of contracting CD8+ clones was EMRA.

TCRdb used MiXCR to reprocess the 5' RACE reads, holding one entry per CDR3 protein. The data contain roughly 550,000 distinct CDR3 sequences, roughly 21% of them singletons. This clonotype was detected only a few times. Its antigen is unknown. The sequenced material came from PBMCs or a T cell subset sorted from them (not recorded which). This receptor was obtained from an adult woman who had mild COVID-19 (a few samples of this study predate the infection). Cell type and time point are not known.

The CDR3 nucleotides read TGTGCCAGCAGGGGCATGGACACGTTCACTGAAGCTTTCTTT. Residues: CASRGMDTFTEAFF. The chain links TRBV12-3 or TRBV12-4 to TRBJ1-1; D may be TRBD1 (5 bases). The CDR3 spans 14 residues. V was clipped by 6 bases and J by 4 bases, with 15 bases between them.